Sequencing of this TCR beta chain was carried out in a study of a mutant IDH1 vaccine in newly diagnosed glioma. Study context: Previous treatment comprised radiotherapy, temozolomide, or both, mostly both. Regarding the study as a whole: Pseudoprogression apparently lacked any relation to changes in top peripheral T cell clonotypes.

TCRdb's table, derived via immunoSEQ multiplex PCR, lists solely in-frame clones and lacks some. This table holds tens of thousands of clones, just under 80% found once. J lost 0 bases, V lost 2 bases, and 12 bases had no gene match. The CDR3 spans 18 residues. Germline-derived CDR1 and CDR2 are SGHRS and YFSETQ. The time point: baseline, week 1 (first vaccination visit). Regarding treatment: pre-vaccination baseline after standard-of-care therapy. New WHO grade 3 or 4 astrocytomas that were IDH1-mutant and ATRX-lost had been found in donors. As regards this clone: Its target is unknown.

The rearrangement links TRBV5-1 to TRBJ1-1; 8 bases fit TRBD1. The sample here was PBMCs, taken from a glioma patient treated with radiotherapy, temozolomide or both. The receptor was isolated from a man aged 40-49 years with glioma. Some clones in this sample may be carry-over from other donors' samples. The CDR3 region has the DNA TGCGCCAGCAGCTTAAAGGGACAGGAACTATTAATGAACACTGAAGCTTTCTTT. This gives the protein CASSLKGQELLMNTEAFF.